This T cell receptor (beta chain) emerged from a study of shared clonotypes between healthy human individuals. Trimming shortened V by 0 bases and J by 4 bases, and 19 bases separated the two germline ends. Per the germline V gene, CDR1 is MGHRA and CDR2 is YSYEKL. The CDR3 is 17 amino acids. Libraries were prepared by immunoSEQ multiplex PCR; TCRdb keeps only in-frame clonotypes and omits some of them. The sample lists around 2.1 million clones, 90% to 97% occurring once. This sequence joins TRBV4-1 and TRBJ2-7, with D possibly matching TRBD1 (7 bases). The receptor's source is a man aged 18 to 29 in good health. Sequencing was carried out using naive CD4+ T cells sorted from blood. Subset noted: CD45RA+ positively selected. The DNA for the CDR3 is TGCGCCAGCAGCCAAGATCAGGGGGGAACCCATTGGTACGAGCAGTACTTC. The encoded protein is CASSQDQGGTHWYEQYF.